This TCR beta chain was recovered during a study of shared clonotypes between healthy human individuals. The CDR3 runs to 13 residues. Germline V gives CDR1 MGHRA, CDR2 YSYEKL. Trimming stripped 2 bases from V and 8 bases from J, with 10 bases between. A word on this clone: Its antigen is unknown.

Study results and caveats: It was only blood that was sampled, and tissue repertoires likely differ. Approximately 5.3% was the fraction of naive CD4 clonotypes found shared across a few donors.

Cells designated naive CD8 were CD45RO-negative and were positively selected for CCR7, with terminally differentiated effector memory CD45RA+ cells excluded. TCRdb's copy holds only in-frame clones and misses some; the assay was immunoSEQ multiplex PCR. The repertoire includes about 2 million clones, approximately 94% of them detected once, and 0.85% to 1.3% sits in the top ten. Sequencing used naive CD8+ T cells sorted from blood. This sequence originates from a young man in good health. The chain employs TRBV4-1 and TRBJ2-1; D remains unclear. DNA of the CDR3: TGCGCCAGCAGCCAACCAGGCCAGGATGAGCAGTTCTTC. This codes for CASSQPGQDEQFF.